The sample holds a few counts of the clone carrying this TCR beta chain. What it binds is not known. Germline V gene sequence: CDR1 LNHDA, CDR2 SQIVND (reference sequence). This CDR3 has 15 residues. Trimming took 3 bases from V and 4 from J; bases not matched to a gene: 3. This sample was taken from a study of beta chain features in type 1 diabetes. Study findings and constraints: A greater similarity of naive, central memory and Treg TCRB repertoires was seen among patients than among healthy donors. Researchers cautioned that cDNA sequencing could over-represent cells with high TCR expression. More deletions and fewer insertions at VDJ junctions were found in patients with type 1 diabetes.

cDNA synthesis used the whole RNA isolate, giving expressed TCRB sequences. This table comes from immunoSEQ multiplex PCR, and its TCRdb copy is limited to in-frame clones, with some not included. The table has approximately 400,000 clones, roughly 15% seen once; the top ten hold under 0.02%. This rearrangement joins TRBV19 to TRBJ2-5; 12 nucleotides line up with TRBD2. Sequences were obtained from naive CD4+ T cells from blood. The source is a woman aged 18-29 years in good health. The CDR3 nucleotides read TGTGCCAGTAGTATGGCGGGACTAGCGGGAGAGACCCAGTACTTC. Residues: CASSMAGLAGETQYF.